The rows below give T cell receptor beta chains drawn from one sample of a study of response to subunit inactivated influenza vaccine. Each CDR3 protein is one row after TCRdb ran MiXCR on the RT-PCR reads. The table lists about 520,000 distinct CDR3 sequences, around 25% of them singletons. The source was CD4+ T cells sorted from PBMCs, collected more than 4 days after vaccination. These receptor sequences come from a man over 45 who received an inactivated influenza vaccine. Each CDR3 is given with its conserved first and last residue. D genes are given only for firm matches. Clone size, where shown, is once, few, many, or a class for clones that have expanded.

cdr3_aa cdr3_nt j_call clone_size d_call v_call
CSATGTGGHFNYEQYF TGCAGTGCTACCGGGACAGGGGGGCACTTTAACTACGAGCAGTACTTC TRBJ2-7 . TRBD1 TRBV20-1
CASSSYAGGRQGTQYF TGTGCCAGCAGTTCATATGCGGGTGGCAGACAGGGTACGCAGTATTTT TRBJ2-3 few TRBD1 TRBV6-5
CASSLAGAPYEQYF TGTGCCAGCAGCTTGGCGGGGGCCCCCTACGAGCAGTACTTC TRBJ2-7 . . TRBV5-5
CASSYVPGNLYEQYF TGTGCCAGCAGTTATGTACCAGGAAACCTCTACGAGCAGTACTTC TRBJ2-7 few . TRBV6-2/TRBV6-3
CSVGQGKIGEQYF TGCAGCGTCGGACAGGGAAAAATTGGCGAGCAGTACTTC TRBJ2-7 . TRBD1 TRBV29-1
CASSFVGPDYEQYF TGTGCCAGCAGTTTCGTCGGGCCTGACTACGAGCAGTACTTC TRBJ2-7 many . TRBV12-3/TRBV12-4
CASSFNRKAFF TGTGCCAGCAGTTTTAACAGAAAAGCTTTCTTT TRBJ1-1 . . TRBV12-3/TRBV12-4
CASSRGLNTEAFF TGTGCCAGCAGCAGGGGACTGAACACTGAAGCTTTCTTT TRBJ1-1 few . TRBV6-1
CASSLGSSGDTQYF TGTGCCAGCAGCTTAGGTAGTAGCGGAGATACGCAGTATTTT TRBJ2-3 . . TRBV7-6
CASSANDQPQHF TGTGCCAGCAGTGCCAACGACCAGCCCCAGCATTTT TRBJ1-5 . . TRBV12-3/TRBV12-4
CASSLSRLAGGHDTQYF TGTGCCAGCAGTTTATCCCGACTAGCGGGGGGGCATGATACGCAGTATTTT TRBJ2-3 . TRBD2 TRBV27
CASSRTRGAGYEQYF TGTGCCAGCAGCCGCACGCGGGGGGCGGGCTACGAGCAGTACTTC TRBJ2-7 few TRBD2 TRBV7-2
CASSQERARGNTIYF TGTGCCAGCAGCCAAGAGAGGGCGAGAGGTAACACCATATATTTT TRBJ1-3 few . TRBV4-2
CASEGGGTQYF TGTGCCAGTGAAGGGGGGGGTACGCAGTATTTT TRBJ2-3 many . TRBV6-4
CASSSAGPDTQYF TGTGCCAGCAGCTCAGCTGGGCCTGATACGCAGTATTTT TRBJ2-3 . . TRBV28
CASSQDRYTGQYF TGCGCCAGCAGCCAAGATCGGTATACCGGGCAGTACTTC TRBJ2-7 . . TRBV4-1
CASSLRWPFGNEQFF TGTGCCAGCAGCTTAAGGTGGCCCTTCGGTAATGAGCAGTTCTTC TRBJ2-1 . . TRBV5-6